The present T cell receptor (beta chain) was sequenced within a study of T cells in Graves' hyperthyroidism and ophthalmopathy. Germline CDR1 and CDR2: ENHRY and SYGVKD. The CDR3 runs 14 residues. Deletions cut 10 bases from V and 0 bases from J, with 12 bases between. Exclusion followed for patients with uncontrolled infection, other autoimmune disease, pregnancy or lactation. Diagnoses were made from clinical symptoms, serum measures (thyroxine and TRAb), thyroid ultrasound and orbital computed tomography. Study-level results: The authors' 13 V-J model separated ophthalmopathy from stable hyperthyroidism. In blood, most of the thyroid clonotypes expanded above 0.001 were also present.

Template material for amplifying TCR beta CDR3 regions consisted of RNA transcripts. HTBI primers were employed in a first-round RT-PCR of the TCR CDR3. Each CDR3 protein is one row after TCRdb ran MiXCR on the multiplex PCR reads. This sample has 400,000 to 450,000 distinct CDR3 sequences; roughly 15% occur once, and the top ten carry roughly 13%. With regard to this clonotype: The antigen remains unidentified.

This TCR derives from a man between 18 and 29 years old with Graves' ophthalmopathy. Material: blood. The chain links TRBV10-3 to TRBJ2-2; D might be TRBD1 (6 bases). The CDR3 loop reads CATADSANTGELFF. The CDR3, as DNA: TGTGCCACCGCGGACAGCGCGAACACCGGGGAGCTGTTTTTT.